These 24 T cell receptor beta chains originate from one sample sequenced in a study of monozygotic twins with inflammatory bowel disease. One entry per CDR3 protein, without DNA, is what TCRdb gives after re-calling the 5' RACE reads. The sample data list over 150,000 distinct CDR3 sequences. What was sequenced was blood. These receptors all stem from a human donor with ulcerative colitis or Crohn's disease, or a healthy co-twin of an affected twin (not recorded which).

This chain's CDR3 is CASSTRGGYEKLFF. The V and J genes are TRBV12-3 or TRBV12-4 and TRBJ1-4; checking the TCRdb D call of TRBD1 is not possible without DNA. The CDR3 has 14 amino acids.

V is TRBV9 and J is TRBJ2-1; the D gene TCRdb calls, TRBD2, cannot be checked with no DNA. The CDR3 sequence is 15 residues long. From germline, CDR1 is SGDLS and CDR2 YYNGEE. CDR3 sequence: CASSVGTSGDNEQFF. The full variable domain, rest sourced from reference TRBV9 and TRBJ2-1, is DSGVTQTPKHLITATGQRVTLRCSPRSGDLSVYWYQQSLDQGLQFLIQYYNGEERAKGNILERFSAQQFPDLHSELNLSSLELGDSALYFCASSVGTSGDNEQFFGPGTRLTVL.

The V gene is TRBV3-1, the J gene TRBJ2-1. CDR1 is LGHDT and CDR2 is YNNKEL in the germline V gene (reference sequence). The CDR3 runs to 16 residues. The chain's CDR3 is CASSQEDGRTHNEQFF.

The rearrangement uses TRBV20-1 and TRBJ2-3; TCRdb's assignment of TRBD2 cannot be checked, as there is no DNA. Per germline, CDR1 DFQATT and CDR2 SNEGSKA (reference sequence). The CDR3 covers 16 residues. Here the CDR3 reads CSLPRGLAGRTDTQYF.

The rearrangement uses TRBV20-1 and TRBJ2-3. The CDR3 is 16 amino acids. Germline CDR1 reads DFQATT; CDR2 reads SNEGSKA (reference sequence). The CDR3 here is CSASPPEAPLGDTQYF.

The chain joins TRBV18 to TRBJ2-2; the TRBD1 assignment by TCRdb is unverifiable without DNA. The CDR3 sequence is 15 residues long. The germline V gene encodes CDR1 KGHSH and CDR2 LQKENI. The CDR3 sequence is CASSPSQGNTGELFF.

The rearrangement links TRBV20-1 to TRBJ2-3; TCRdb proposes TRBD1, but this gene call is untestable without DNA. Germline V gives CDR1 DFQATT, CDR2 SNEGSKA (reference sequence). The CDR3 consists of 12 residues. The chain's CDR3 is CTGAPSTDTQYF.

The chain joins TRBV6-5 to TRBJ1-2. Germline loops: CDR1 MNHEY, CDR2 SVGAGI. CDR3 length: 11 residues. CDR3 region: CASRRNDGYTF.

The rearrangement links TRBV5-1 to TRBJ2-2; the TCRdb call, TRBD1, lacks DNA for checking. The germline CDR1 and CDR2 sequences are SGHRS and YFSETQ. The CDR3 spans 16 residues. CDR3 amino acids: CASNDRGGPNTGELFF.

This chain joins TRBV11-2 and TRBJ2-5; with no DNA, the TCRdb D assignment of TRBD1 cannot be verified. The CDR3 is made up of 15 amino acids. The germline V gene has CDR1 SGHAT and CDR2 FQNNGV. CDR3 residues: CASSLERAGTETQYF.

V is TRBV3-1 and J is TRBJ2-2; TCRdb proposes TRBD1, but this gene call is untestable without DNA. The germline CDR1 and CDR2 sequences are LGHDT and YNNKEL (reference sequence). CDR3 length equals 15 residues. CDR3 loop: CASSQEPRTTGELFF.

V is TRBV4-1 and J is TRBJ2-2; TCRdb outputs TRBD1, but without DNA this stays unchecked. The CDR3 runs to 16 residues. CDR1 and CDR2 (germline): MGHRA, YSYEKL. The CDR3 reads CASSQWDSPDTGELFF.

This chain's CDR3 is CSASRGASYNEQFF. The rearrangement links TRBV20-1 to TRBJ2-1; without DNA, the TCRdb call of TRBD1 cannot be checked. Germline CDR1 and CDR2: DFQATT and SNEGSKA (reference sequence). The CDR3 has 14 amino acids.

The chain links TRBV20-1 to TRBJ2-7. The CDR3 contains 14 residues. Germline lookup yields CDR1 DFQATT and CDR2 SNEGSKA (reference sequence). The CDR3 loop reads CSASYLGGIYEQYF.

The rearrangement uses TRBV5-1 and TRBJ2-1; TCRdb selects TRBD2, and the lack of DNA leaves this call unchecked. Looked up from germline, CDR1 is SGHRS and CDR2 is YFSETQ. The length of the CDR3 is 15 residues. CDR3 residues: CASSLLAGANNEQFF.

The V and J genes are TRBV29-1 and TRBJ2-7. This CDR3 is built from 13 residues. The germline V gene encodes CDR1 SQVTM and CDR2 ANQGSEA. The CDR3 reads CSALRTDATEQYF.

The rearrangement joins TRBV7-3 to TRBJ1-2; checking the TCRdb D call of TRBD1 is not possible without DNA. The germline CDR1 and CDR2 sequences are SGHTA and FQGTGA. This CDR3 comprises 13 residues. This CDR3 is CASSPQGASGYTF.

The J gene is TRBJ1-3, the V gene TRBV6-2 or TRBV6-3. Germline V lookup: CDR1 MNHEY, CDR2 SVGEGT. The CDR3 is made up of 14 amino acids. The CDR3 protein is CASVEVGSGNTIYF.

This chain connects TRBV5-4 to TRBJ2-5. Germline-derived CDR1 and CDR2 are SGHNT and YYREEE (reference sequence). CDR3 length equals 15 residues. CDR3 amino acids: CASSLGPMIQETQYF.

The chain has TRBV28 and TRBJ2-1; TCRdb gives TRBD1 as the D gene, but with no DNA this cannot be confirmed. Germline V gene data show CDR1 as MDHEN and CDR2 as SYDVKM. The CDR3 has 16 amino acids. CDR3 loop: CASSSSSAGQYNEQFF.

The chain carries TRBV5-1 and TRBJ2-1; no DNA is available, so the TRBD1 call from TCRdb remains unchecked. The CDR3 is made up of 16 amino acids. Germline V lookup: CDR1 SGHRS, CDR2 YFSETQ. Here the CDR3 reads CASSLAVPQGDNEQFF.

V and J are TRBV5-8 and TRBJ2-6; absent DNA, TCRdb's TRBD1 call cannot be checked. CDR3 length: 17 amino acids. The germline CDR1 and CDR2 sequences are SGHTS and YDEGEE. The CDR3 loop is CASSLLGGPSGANVLTF.

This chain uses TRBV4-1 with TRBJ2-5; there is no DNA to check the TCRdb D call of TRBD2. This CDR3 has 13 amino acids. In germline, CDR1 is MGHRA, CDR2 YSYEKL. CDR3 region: CASRLGLDETQYF.

The CDR3 spells CASSPRIGGRTDTQYF. The V and J genes are TRBV5-1 and TRBJ2-3; with no DNA, the TCRdb D assignment of TRBD1 cannot be verified. Germline values: CDR1 SGHRS, CDR2 YFSETQ. The CDR3 extends over 16 amino acids.